A selection of T cell receptor beta chains follows, all from one sample in a study of blood T cell repertoires in COVID-19. TCRdb keeps only in-frame clones here, not all; method: immunoSEQ multiplex PCR. The table records hundreds of thousands of clones, 80% to 90% of them present only once. The specimen sequenced was peripheral blood. These receptors were collected from a man aged 18 to 35 with COVID-19, enrolled during active disease. Each CDR3 is given with its conserved first and last residue. Fields, in order: V gene, clone size, D gene, J gene, CDR3 protein, CDR3 DNA. A D gene is named only where the DNA matches it firmly. Some rows mark clone size as missing; the rest say once, few, many or name a class of expanded clone.

v_call: TRBV18
clone_size: -
d_call: TRBD1
j_call: TRBJ1-3
cdr3_aa: CASSRSGTGHSGNTIYF
cdr3_nt: TGTGCCAGCTCACGTTCCGGGACAGGCCACTCTGGAAACACCATATATTTT

v_call: TRBV6-6
clone_size: -
d_call: -
j_call: TRBJ2-7
cdr3_aa: CASSPPGRAPYEQYF
cdr3_nt: TGTGCCAGCAGCCCCCCCGGGCGGGCCCCCTACGAGCAGTACTTC

v_call: TRBV6-5
clone_size: -
d_call: TRBD2
j_call: TRBJ2-2
cdr3_aa: CASSYFPRGAGELFF
cdr3_nt: TGTGCCAGCAGTTACTTTCCTCGGGGGGCCGGGGAGCTGTTTTTT

v_call: TRBV20-1
clone_size: few
d_call: TRBD2
j_call: TRBJ2-1
cdr3_aa: CSASRLAGGSEQFF
cdr3_nt: TGCAGTGCTAGTCGGCTAGCGGGAGGCAGTGAGCAGTTCTTC

v_call: TRBV4-2
clone_size: -
d_call: -
j_call: TRBJ2-6
cdr3_aa: CASSQATSSFPGANVLTF
cdr3_nt: TGTGCCAGCAGCCAAGCGACTAGTAGTTTCCCTGGGGCCAACGTCCTGACTTTC

v_call: TRBV11-3
clone_size: few
d_call: TRBD2
j_call: TRBJ2-3
cdr3_aa: CASSSGLAEITDTQYF
cdr3_nt: TGTGCCAGCAGCTCGGGACTAGCGGAGATCACAGATACGCAGTATTTT

v_call: TRBV5-4
clone_size: -
d_call: -
j_call: TRBJ1-2
cdr3_aa: CASSLGGGGYTF
cdr3_nt: TGTGCCAGCAGCTTAGGTGGAGGTGGCTACACCTTC

v_call: TRBV18
clone_size: -
d_call: -
j_call: TRBJ2-3
cdr3_aa: CASSPPGWDTQYF
cdr3_nt: TGTGCCAGCTCACCACCGGGCTGGGATACGCAGTATTTT

v_call: TRBV2
clone_size: -
d_call: -
j_call: TRBJ1-2
cdr3_aa: CASRAEGGYGYTF
cdr3_nt: TGTGCCAGCAGGGCGGAGGGTGGATATGGCTACACCTTC

v_call: TRBV5-4
clone_size: -
d_call: -
j_call: TRBJ2-3
cdr3_aa: CASSPLLAAVTDTQYF
cdr3_nt: TGTGCCAGCAGCCCCTTGCTAGCCGCCGTCACAGATACGCAGTATTTT

v_call: TRBV7-2
clone_size: -
d_call: -
j_call: TRBJ2-7
cdr3_aa: CASSLYLTGYEQYF
cdr3_nt: TGTGCCAGCAGCTTGTACCTGACAGGCTACGAGCAGTACTTC

v_call: TRBV12-5
clone_size: -
d_call: -
j_call: TRBJ2-3
cdr3_aa: CASVPRGADTQYF
cdr3_nt: TGTGCTAGTGTCCCCAGGGGGGCAGATACGCAGTATTTT

v_call: TRBV7-2
clone_size: -
d_call: -
j_call: TRBJ1-5
cdr3_aa: CASSSGLNQPQHF
cdr3_nt: TGTGCCAGCAGCTCGGGACTGAATCAGCCCCAGCATTTT

v_call: TRBV6-4
clone_size: -
d_call: -
j_call: TRBJ2-7
cdr3_aa: CASSDSKLTQGWFYEQYF
cdr3_nt: TGTGCCAGCAGTGACTCGAAATTAACCCAGGGTTGGTTCTACGAGCAGTACTTC

v_call: TRBV28
clone_size: once
d_call: -
j_call: TRBJ2-3
cdr3_aa: CASSLQALPDTQYF
cdr3_nt: TGTGCCAGCAGTTTACAGGCCCTCCCAGATACGCAGTATTTT

v_call: TRBV4-1
clone_size: -
d_call: -
j_call: TRBJ1-1
cdr3_aa: CASSLQGNTEAFF
cdr3_nt: TGCGCCAGCAGCCTACAGGGGAACACTGAAGCTTTCTTT

v_call: TRBV13
clone_size: -
d_call: -
j_call: TRBJ2-3
cdr3_aa: CASMEPNTDTQYF
cdr3_nt: TGTGCCAGCATGGAGCCTAACACAGATACGCAGTATTTT

v_call: TRBV7-7
clone_size: -
d_call: TRBD2
j_call: TRBJ2-3
cdr3_aa: CASSAGLAGVGDTQYF
cdr3_nt: TGTGCTAGCAGCGCCGGACTAGCGGGAGTTGGGGATACGCAGTATTTT

v_call: TRBV7-9
clone_size: -
d_call: -
j_call: TRBJ2-2
cdr3_aa: CASSRDPYQTGELFF
cdr3_nt: TGTGCCAGCAGCAGGGACCCGTACCAGACCGGGGAGCTGTTTTTT

v_call: TRBV21-1
clone_size: -
d_call: -
j_call: TRBJ2-1
cdr3_aa: CASSRTSGAYNEQFF
cdr3_nt: TGTGCCAGCAGCCGCACTAGCGGGGCCTACAATGAGCAGTTCTTC

v_call: TRBV3-1/TRBV3-2
clone_size: -
d_call: TRBD2
j_call: TRBJ2-5
cdr3_aa: CASSPGLARYQETQYF
cdr3_nt: TGTGCCAGCAGCCCCGGACTAGCCCGGTACCAAGAGACCCAGTACTTC

v_call: TRBV12-3/TRBV12-4
clone_size: -
d_call: -
j_call: TRBJ2-7
cdr3_aa: CASSSLPYEQYF
cdr3_nt: TGTGCCAGCAGTTCTCTCCCCTACGAGCAGTACTTC

v_call: TRBV7-8
clone_size: -
d_call: TRBD2
j_call: TRBJ2-1
cdr3_aa: CASSLGRLAAYNEQFF
cdr3_nt: TGTGCCAGCAGCCTAGGGCGACTAGCGGCCTACAATGAGCAGTTCTTC

v_call: TRBV11-2
clone_size: -
d_call: -
j_call: TRBJ2-1
cdr3_aa: CASSFVSGPYNEQFF
cdr3_nt: TGTGCCAGCAGCTTTGTCTCAGGGCCTTACAATGAGCAGTTCTTC

v_call: TRBV2
clone_size: -
d_call: -
j_call: TRBJ2-5
cdr3_aa: CASSDRGETQYF
cdr3_nt: TGTGCCAGCTCCGACAGAGGAGAGACCCAGTACTTC

v_call: TRBV27
clone_size: -
d_call: -
j_call: TRBJ1-5
cdr3_aa: CASSLRRTDSYSNQPQHF
cdr3_nt: TGTGCCAGCAGTTTACGACGGACAGACAGCTATAGCAATCAGCCCCAGCATTTT

v_call: TRBV7-7
clone_size: -
d_call: TRBD1
j_call: TRBJ1-1
cdr3_aa: CASSPGTGGFPEAFF
cdr3_nt: TGTGCCAGCAGCCCTGGTACAGGGGGGTTTCCTGAAGCTTTCTTT

v_call: TRBV4-1
clone_size: -
d_call: TRBD2
j_call: TRBJ2-7
cdr3_aa: CASSQGTSGGTYEQYF
cdr3_nt: TGCGCCAGCAGCCAAGGAACTAGCGGGGGGACTTACGAGCAGTACTTC

v_call: TRBV29-1
clone_size: few
d_call: -
j_call: TRBJ1-1
cdr3_aa: CSVVLRLNTEAFF
cdr3_nt: TGCAGCGTTGTTTTGCGGTTGAACACTGAAGCTTTCTTT

v_call: TRBV19
clone_size: -
d_call: TRBD1
j_call: TRBJ1-1
cdr3_aa: CASSPDRTYSLNTEAFF
cdr3_nt: TGTGCCAGTAGTCCGGACAGGACGTATTCCTTGAACACTGAAGCTTTCTTT

v_call: TRBV7-9
clone_size: -
d_call: -
j_call: TRBJ2-4
cdr3_aa: CASSFPGANIQYF
cdr3_nt: TGTGCCAGCAGCTTTCCAGGGGCGAACATTCAGTACTTC

v_call: TRBV19
clone_size: -
d_call: -
j_call: TRBJ2-1
cdr3_aa: CASSIDGGRMDEQFF
cdr3_nt: TGTGCCAGTAGTATAGACGGGGGAAGGATGGATGAGCAGTTCTTC

v_call: TRBV5-1
clone_size: -
d_call: -
j_call: TRBJ2-1
cdr3_aa: CASSGGERYNEQFF
cdr3_nt: TGCGCCAGCAGCGGCGGGGAGCGGTACAATGAGCAGTTCTTC